The 7 T cell receptor beta chains given below trace back to one sample, sequenced in a study of blood T cell repertoires in COVID-19. The protocol was immunoSEQ multiplex PCR, while the TCRdb copy is restricted to in-frame clones and leaves out a portion. The sample yields 240,000 or so clones, around four fifths seen once. Sequencing was carried out using peripheral blood. These receptors all come from a woman of 80 years or more with acute or convalescent COVID-19.

The chain couples TRBV6-1 to TRBJ2-1; D might be TRBD1 (7 bases). Trimming removed 4 bases from V and 2 bases from J, with 15 bases in between. Germline V gene data show CDR1 as MNHNS and CDR2 as SASEGT. The CDR3 has 16 residues. The CDR3 nucleotides read TGTGCCAGCAGTGGCGGGGACAGCCGAACCTACAATGAGCAGTTCTTC. Its translation: CASSGGDSRTYNEQFF.

This clone occurred once. This chain uses TRBV5-1 with TRBJ2-3, with 8 bases that match TRBD2. Per the germline V gene, CDR1 is SGHRS and CDR2 is YFSETQ. The CDR3 sequence is 16 residues long. V lost 3 bases, J lost 1 base, and 7 bases stayed unmatched. CDR3 residues: CASSWTAGDRTDTQYF. In nucleotides, the CDR3 is TGCGCCAGCAGCTGGACAGCGGGAGACCGCACAGATACGCAGTATTTT.

This chain uses TRBV6-1 with TRBJ2-3, with 11 nucleotides matching TRBD1. Germline V gene lookup returns CDR1 MNHNS and CDR2 SASEGT. CDR3 size: 16 residues. Trimming removed 4 bases from V and 8 bases from J; junction bases left unmatched: 11. CDR3 nucleotide sequence: TGTGCCAGCAGTGTCACCGGGACAGGGGGGCTTGGTACGCAGTATTTT. Translation gives CASSVTGTGGLGTQYF.

This rearrangement joins TRBV9 to TRBJ2-6; maybe TRBD1 (5 bases). V was pared by 1 base and J by 4 bases, with 15 bases between. This CDR3 comprises 17 residues. The germline V gene encodes CDR1 SGDLS and CDR2 YYNGEE. The CDR3 is CASSVSGNRGGANVLTF. Here the CDR3 DNA reads TGTGCCAGCAGCGTATCAGGGAATCGAGGAGGGGCCAACGTCCTGACTTTC. The variable domain in full, with the rest retrieved from reference TRBV9 and TRBJ2-6, is DSGVTQTPKHLITATGQRVTLRCSPRSGDLSVYWYQQSLDQGLQFLIQYYNGEERAKGNILERFSAQQFPDLHSELNLSSLELGDSALYFCASSVSGNRGGANVLTFGAGSRLTVL.

V is TRBV11-2 and J is TRBJ2-3; 16 bases agree with TRBD2. Germline V gene sequence: CDR1 SGHAT, CDR2 FQNNGV. V shed 2 bases and J 0 bases; nucleotides not matched to a gene: 5. The CDR3 covers 19 residues. The CDR3 spells CASSLTGLAGGKSTDTQYF. CDR3 coding DNA: TGTGCCAGCAGCTTAACGGGACTAGCGGGGGGGAAGAGCACAGATACGCAGTATTTT.

This chain uses TRBV5-1 with TRBJ1-2; TRBD1 agrees at 10 bases. The length of the CDR3 is 15 residues. J gave up 5 bases and V 4 bases, and 8 bases lay outside the gene matches. The germline V gene has CDR1 SGHRS and CDR2 YFSETQ. The CDR3 spells CASSQTGGLGYGYTF. The CDR3 DNA is TGCGCCAGCAGCCAGACAGGGGGCCTAGGGTATGGCTACACCTTC.

The CDR3 loop is CASSQGRTIAYEQYF. Written as DNA, the CDR3 is TGCGCCAGCAGCCAAGGTCGAACGATAGCCTACGAGCAGTACTTC. The genes are TRBV4-3 and TRBJ2-7, with D uncertain. Germline CDR1 is LGHNA and CDR2 is YSLEER. Trimming pared 1 base from V and 2 bases from J, leaving 12 bases between. The CDR3 sequence is 15 residues long.